One sample yielded the 12 T cell receptor beta chains listed below, sequenced in a study of metastatic and nonmetastatic thyroid tumors. Ahead of thyroid surgery, no patient had received treatment of any kind. From the PCR reads, TCRdb re-called clones with MiXCR. The sample shows about 38,000 clones, about half of them seen only once. Material: tumor tissue. These receptor sequences come from a male donor with papillary thyroid cancer or a benign thyroid nodule (not recorded which). Some clones in this sample may be carry-over from other donors' samples.

The chain has TRBV11-1 and TRBJ2-7, with D unresolved. CDR3 size: 16 residues. From germline, CDR1 is SGHAT and CDR2 FQDESV (reference sequence). Trimming pared 5 bases from V and 0 bases from J, leaving 17 bases between. The CDR3: CASSPVGSRSSYEQYF. CDR3 sequence (DNA): TGTGCCAGCAGCCCAGTGGGATCCCGTAGCTCCTACGAGCAGTACTTC.

V gene TRBV7-9 combines with J gene TRBJ1-5; 7 nucleotides agree with TRBD1. Unmatched junction bases numbered 4, after V lost 5 bases and J lost 3 bases. The germline V gene encodes CDR1 SEHNR and CDR2 FQNEAQ (reference sequence). This CDR3 region has 14 residues. The CDR3 loop reads CASSGGTVNQPQHF. The CDR3 DNA sequence: TGTGCCAGCAGCGGAGGGACAGTCAATCAGCCCCAGCATTTT.

V gene TRBV11-2 combines with J gene TRBJ2-6, with TRBD1 as a possible D gene (7 bases). Germline CDR1 and CDR2: SGHAT and FQNNGV. The V gene lost 5 bases and the J gene lost 0 bases, with 17 bases spanning the gap. The CDR3 spans 18 residues. The DNA of the CDR3 is TGTGCCAGCAGCCGAGGCGGGACAGCCTCCTCTGGGGCCAACGTCCTGACTTTC. This translates into CASSRGGTASSGANVLTF.

V is TRBV7-3 and J is TRBJ2-4, with D unresolved. The V and J ends lost 0 bases and 8 bases respectively, with 14 bases between them. This CDR3 is built from 15 residues. Germline V gene data show CDR1 as SGHTA and CDR2 as FQGTGA. The CDR3 protein is CASSLTPVQADIQYF. The CDR3 nucleotides read TGTGCCAGCAGCTTAACGCCAGTACAAGCAGACATTCAGTACTTC. Full variable domain (outside the CDR3, taken from reference TRBV7-3 and TRBJ2-4): GAGVSQTPSNKVTEKGKYVELRCDPISGHTALYWYRQSLGQGPEFLIYFQGTGAADDSGLPNDRFFAVRPEGSVSTLKIQRTERGDSAVYLCASSLTPVQADIQYFGAGTRLSVL.

This chain links TRBV28 with TRBJ1-2; D call uncertain. Germline V gene sequence: CDR1 MDHEN, CDR2 SYDVKM. This CDR3 spans 12 amino acids. V was pared by 4 bases and J by 4 bases, with 7 bases between. CDR3 in DNA: TGTGCCAGCAGTTCAAGGTCCTATGGCTACACCTTC. It yields the protein CASSSRSYGYTF.

This clone was found once. The chain employs TRBV7-6 and TRBJ2-7; weak D call: TRBD1 (5 bases). There are 14 residues in the CDR3. CDR1 is SGHVS and CDR2 is FNYEAQ in the germline V gene. V lost 5 bases and J lost 2, with 13 bases in between. In nucleotides, the CDR3 is TGTGCCAGCAGCAGAGACAGAAGTGCCTACGAGCAGTACTTC. Translation: CASSRDRSAYEQYF.

The chain combines TRBV4-1 with TRBJ2-7; 7 positions match TRBD2. The trim removed 3 bases at V and 4 bases at J, leaving 3 bases unmatched. There are 13 residues in the CDR3. Germline values: CDR1 MGHRA, CDR2 YSYEKL. Here the CDR3 reads CASSQLAAYEQYF. The DNA of the CDR3 is TGCGCCAGCAGCCAGCTAGCGGCTTACGAGCAGTACTTC.

This clone was recorded only once. The chain is built from TRBV7-2 and TRBJ1-2; a possible D gene is TRBD1 (6 bases). CDR1 is SGHTA, CDR2 FQGNSA, per germline. The CDR3 runs to 13 residues. Between the trimmed V and J ends, which lost 1 base and 7 bases, there was a span of 10 bases. The CDR3 loop reads CASSLGTDIGYTF. CDR3 nucleotides: TGTGCCAGCAGCTTAGGGACAGACATTGGCTACACCTTC.

This sequence joins TRBV4-3 and TRBJ2-3; unclear D gene. The CDR3 spans 15 residues. Per germline, CDR1 LGHNA and CDR2 YSLEER. The V end lost 0 bases, the J end lost 2 bases, and 9 bases lay between the germline ends. The CDR3: CASSQEYGVTDTQYF. The CDR3 bases are TGCGCCAGCAGCCAAGAGTATGGAGTCACAGATACGCAGTATTTT.

The chain combines TRBV20-1 with TRBJ1-2; D perhaps matches TRBD1 (5 bases). Germline CDR1 DFQATT, CDR2 SNEGSKA (reference sequence). V was shortened by 0 bases and J by 8 bases, with 16 bases between the two germline ends. The CDR3 totals 14 residues. This chain's CDR3 is CSARDRNGEGGYTF. The CDR3 DNA reads as TGCAGTGCTAGAGATCGGAATGGAGAGGGGGGCTACACCTTC.

The V call is TRBV20-1, the J call TRBJ2-7; 8 bases are shared with TRBD2. Germline loops: CDR1 DFQATT, CDR2 SNEGSKA (reference sequence). The CDR3 runs to 15 residues. V trimming: 1 base; J trimming: 3 bases; junction bases outside the gene matches: 8. CDR3 amino acids: CSARGAAGASYEQYF. The CDR3 nucleotides read TGCAGTGCTAGAGGGGCAGCGGGAGCTAGCTACGAGCAGTACTTC.

The chain carries TRBV5-1 and TRBJ2-7; D tentatively fits TRBD1 or TRBD2 (5 bases each). Deletions cut 4 bases from V and 0 bases from J, with 17 bases between. CDR1 is SGHRS and CDR2 is YFSETQ in the germline V gene. The CDR3 consists of 16 residues. The CDR3 DNA reads TGCGCCAGCAGCCACTACGGGACGGTGAGCTCCTACGAGCAGTACTTC. It codes for CASSHYGTVSSYEQYF.